The clone carrying this T cell receptor beta chain was recorded at least ten times. PBMCs were collected from an approximately 10 ml volume of fresh peripheral blood. The data are from a study of T cells in Graves' hyperthyroidism and ophthalmopathy. Regions amplified from RNA transcripts were the TCR beta CDR3 regions. The study used the HTBI primer set for a first-round RT-PCR of the TCR CDR3. TCRdb re-analysed the multiplex PCR reads in MiXCR, keeping a single row per CDR3 protein. The sample has more than 500,000 distinct CDR3 sequences; roughly a sixth are singletons. V lost 8 bases and J lost 3, with 16 bases in between. Germline CDR1 reads MNHNS; CDR2 reads SASEGT. The CDR3 sequence is 15 residues long.

The rearrangement uses TRBV6-1 and TRBJ2-2; a possible D gene is TRBD1 (6 bases). Sequences were obtained from blood. The origin of this receptor is a woman aged 30 to 39 with Graves' ophthalmopathy. CDR3 nucleotide sequence: TGTGCCAGCGCCCCGGGACACAGGGACACCGGGGAGCTGTTTTTT. Translated: CASAPGHRDTGELFF.